This passage covers 26 T cell receptor beta chains from one sample sequenced in a study of control samples from healthy donors and cancer patients. Clones were sequenced by immunoSEQ multiplex PCR, and TCRdb holds only the in-frame ones, with some missing. The table lists roughly 99,000 clones, roughly four fifths of them singletons. Sequences were obtained from blood. Source of these receptors: a man in his 60s in good health.

V and J are TRBV4-1 and TRBJ2-7, with D possibly matching TRBD1 (6 bases). There are 15 residues in the CDR3. Germline-derived CDR1 and CDR2 are MGHRA and YSYEKL. V was cut by 3 bases and J by 0 bases, with 12 bases left in between. The CDR3 DNA reads TGCGCCAGCAGCCATGCTTGGGACAACTCCTACGAGCAGTACTTC. It specifies CASSHAWDNSYEQYF.

The V gene is TRBV7-3, the J gene TRBJ2-3; TRBD1 or TRBD2 may be the D gene (6 bases each). The length of the CDR3 is 14 residues. CDR1 SGHTA and CDR2 FQGTGA come from the germline V gene. V was shortened by 2 bases and J by 1 base, with 7 bases between the two germline ends. Here the CDR3 reads CASSLGGRTDTQYF. The DNA for the CDR3 is TGTGCCAGCAGCTTAGGGGGGCGCACAGATACGCAGTATTTT.

This rearrangement joins TRBV5-5 to TRBJ2-3, with 11 bases aligning to TRBD2. J was trimmed by 3 bases and V by 3 bases; bases with no gene match: 3. Looked up from germline, CDR1 is SGHKS and CDR2 is YYEKEE (reference sequence). The length of the CDR3 is 15 residues. The CDR3 nucleotides are TGTGCCAGCAGCTCAACTAGCGGGGGAACAGATACGCAGTATTTT. This gives the protein CASSSTSGGTDTQYF.

The rearrangement uses TRBV18 and TRBJ2-1; D is possibly TRBD2 (5 bases). This CDR3 has 15 amino acids. V was pared by 0 bases and J by 7 bases, with 13 bases between. Germline values: CDR1 KGHSH, CDR2 LQKENI. CDR3 amino acids: CASSPPVQAENEQFF. The CDR3 nucleotides are TGTGCCAGCTCACCACCGGTTCAAGCGGAGAATGAGCAGTTCTTC.

This clone has only a few counts. The rearrangement uses TRBV5-4 and TRBJ2-3; D uncertain. The CDR3 contains 15 residues. The germline gives CDR1 SGHNT, CDR2 YYREEE (reference sequence). V lost 1 base and J 2 bases, leaving 11 bases between the germline ends. CDR3 protein: CASSLLLTDTDTQYF. CDR3 nucleotides: TGTGCCAGCAGCTTGCTTTTGACGGACACAGATACGCAGTATTTT.

The gene calls are TRBV5-4 and TRBJ1-1; possible D gene TRBD1, 5 bases. The germline V gene encodes CDR1 SGHNT and CDR2 YYREEE (reference sequence). The CDR3 covers 14 residues. Trimming stripped 3 bases from V and 1 base from J, with 10 bases between. CDR3 in DNA: TGTGCCAGCAGCTCCCGGGACGGGAACACTGAAGCTTTCTTT. Encoded protein: CASSSRDGNTEAFF.

About this clone: Other DNA variants within this sample encode the same CDR3. The chain joins TRBV27 to TRBJ1-5; unclear D gene. The ends were cut back, 5 bases at V and 0 bases at J, with 8 bases in the middle. The germline gives CDR1 MNHEY, CDR2 SMNVEV (reference sequence). CDR3 size: 14 residues. The CDR3 bases are TGTGCCAGCAGTCCTTCAGGTAGCAATCAGCCCCAGCATTTT. Translation gives CASSPSGSNQPQHF.

The J gene is TRBJ2-4, the V gene TRBV7-2, with 8 nucleotides matching TRBD2. The ends lost 7 bases at V and 0 bases at J; junction bases unmatched: 11. The CDR3 sequence is 17 residues long. Germline CDR1 and CDR2: SGHTA and FQGNSA. The CDR3 coding sequence is TGTGCCAGCAACGCCGGTGGACTAGCAGAAGCCAAAAACATTCAGTACTTC. It translates to CASNAGGLAEAKNIQYF.

The V gene is TRBV7-3, the J gene TRBJ2-5; no firm D call. The CDR3 is 12 residues long. Germline-derived CDR1 and CDR2 are SGHTA and FQGTGA. V lost 5 bases, J lost 7 bases, and 11 bases lay in between. The CDR3 sequence is CASSPGRTTQYF. CDR3 nucleotides: TGTGCCAGCAGCCCTGGACGGACGACCCAGTACTTC.

This chain uses TRBV27 with TRBJ2-5; D possibly uses TRBD1 or TRBD2 (5 bases each). CDR1 is MNHEY, CDR2 SMNVEV, per germline (reference sequence). V lost 6 bases to trimming and J lost 3 bases, with 17 bases between them. The CDR3 contains 15 residues. The CDR3 reads CASSQPGRSKETQYF. CDR3 bases: TGTGCCAGCAGCCAACCGGGACGCTCAAAAGAGACCCAGTACTTC.

The chain carries TRBV29-1 and TRBJ2-1, with a tentative D call TRBD2 (5 bases). Trimming removed 4 bases from V and 7 bases from J, with 8 bases in between. This CDR3 region has 11 residues. CDR1 is SQVTM, CDR2 ANQGSEA, per germline. DNA of the CDR3: TGCAGCGTTGTCCCGGGGAATGAGCAGTTCTTC. As protein: CSVVPGNEQFF.

The J gene is TRBJ2-7, the V gene TRBV6-5, with D possibly called TRBD1 or TRBD2 (5 bases each). Trimming shortened V by 6 bases and J by 3 bases, and 12 bases separated the two germline ends. CDR3 size: 13 residues. Germline assignment: CDR1 MNHEY and CDR2 SVGAGI. The CDR3 coding sequence is TGTGCCAGCAGCAAGACAGAGGGCTACGAGCAGTACTTC. It codes for CASSKTEGYEQYF.

This sequence joins TRBV27 and TRBJ2-3, with D unresolved. The germline V gene encodes CDR1 MNHEY and CDR2 SMNVEV (reference sequence). Trimming took off 6 bases at V and 9 bases at J, with 13 bases between the two ends. This CDR3 has 12 residues. CDR3 coding DNA: TGTGCCAGCAGGAACGGGCAAATGACGCAGTATTTT. It encodes CASRNGQMTQYF.

This clone appeared a single time. V usage is TRBV30 and J usage is TRBJ2-3; 9 nucleotides agree with TRBD2. Germline assignment: CDR1 GTSNPN and CDR2 SVGIG (reference sequence). The CDR3 extends over 15 amino acids. After removal of 5 bases from V and 2 bases from J, the junction contained 8 bases not matched to a gene. The CDR3 nucleotides are TGTGCCTGGGGCGGACTAGCGATTGCCACAGATACGCAGTATTTT. Amino acid sequence: CAWGGLAIATDTQYF.

This clone was recorded only once. This chain uses TRBV9 with TRBJ2-4; D is ambiguous. The ends were cut back, 4 bases at V and 5 bases at J, with 22 bases in the middle. CDR3 length equals 17 residues. Looked up from germline, CDR1 is SGDLS and CDR2 is YYNGEE. CDR3 sequence: CASSPSPGRSTENIQYF. As DNA, the CDR3 is TGTGCCAGCAGCCCCAGTCCGGGTAGAAGCACGGAAAACATTCAGTACTTC.

The chain uses TRBV4-2 and TRBJ1-2; D gene ambiguous. The CDR3 is 16 amino acids. V lost 0 bases, J lost 0 bases, and 11 bases lay in between. Per germline, CDR1 LGHNA and CDR2 YNFKEQ. The CDR3 spells CASSQDLLITNYGYTF. For the CDR3, the DNA is TGTGCCAGCAGCCAAGATTTACTGATAACTAACTATGGCTACACCTTC.

The J gene is TRBJ2-1, the V gene TRBV7-9, with a tentative D call TRBD2 (5 bases). There are 14 residues in the CDR3. Trimming removed 1 base at V and 9 bases at J, with 13 bases between. Germline loops: CDR1 SEHNR, CDR2 FQNEAQ (reference sequence). DNA of the CDR3: TGTGCCAGCAGCTTAGGTAATGCTAGCCCTGAGCAGTTCTTC. The encoded protein is CASSLGNASPEQFF.

The chain couples TRBV3-1 (or the pseudogene TRBV3-2) to TRBJ1-5; no reliable D call. Germline CDR1 is LGHDT and CDR2 is YNNKEL (reference sequence). Between the trimmed V and J ends, which lost 1 base and 1 base, there was a span of 5 bases. The CDR3 extends over 14 amino acids. Written as DNA, the CDR3 is TGTGCCAGCAGCCAAGGGGGAAGCAATCAGCCCCAGCATTTT. This translates into CASSQGGSNQPQHF.

This chain links TRBV7-9 with TRBJ2-7; 11 bases map to TRBD2. The CDR3 sequence is 17 residues long. The germline V gene encodes CDR1 SEHNR and CDR2 FQNEAQ (reference sequence). With 5 bases clipped from V and 0 bases from J, the junction kept 9 bases outside the gene matches. CDR3: CASSAFLGTSGSYEQYF. In DNA form, the CDR3 reads TGTGCCAGCAGCGCCTTTCTCGGGACTAGCGGCTCCTACGAGCAGTACTTC.

The rearrangement uses TRBV4-1 and TRBJ1-5; D uncertain. This CDR3 comprises 13 residues. Germline V gives CDR1 MGHRA, CDR2 YSYEKL. Trimming left V 3 bases short and J 4 bases short, with 7 bases between. Written as DNA, the CDR3 is TGCGCCAGCAGCCAGGTGGGAAATCAGCCCCAGCATTTT. It translates to CASSQVGNQPQHF.

This clone turned up a few times. The V call is TRBV19, the J call TRBJ1-2; TRBD1 aligns across 9 bases. V lost 8 bases and J lost 7; bases outside the gene matches: 11. The germline gives CDR1 LNHDA, CDR2 SQIVND (reference sequence). This CDR3 has 14 amino acids. The CDR3, as DNA: TGTGCCAGTTCCCAGGGACAGGGACTCGGTGGCTACACCTTC. This sequence encodes CASSQGQGLGGYTF.

The chain employs TRBV5-6 and TRBJ2-7; a possible D gene is TRBD2 (5 bases). This CDR3 has 14 amino acids. The germline V gene has CDR1 SGHDT and CDR2 YYEEEE. The germline V and J ends were trimmed by 4 bases and 3 bases, with 14 bases remaining between them. CDR3 protein: CASSAWTQGYEQYF. CDR3 nucleotide sequence: TGTGCCAGCAGCGCATGGACTCAAGGCTACGAGCAGTACTTC.

V is TRBV13 and J is TRBJ2-3; 9 nucleotides agree with TRBD2. CDR3 length: 15 residues. Germline V gene data show CDR1 as PRHDT and CDR2 as FYEKMQ (reference sequence). The J segment lost 4 bases and the V segment lost 2 bases, leaving 4 bases of the junction unmatched. This CDR3 is CASSLRSGGSDTQYF. CDR3 DNA sequence: TGTGCCAGCAGCTTACGAAGCGGGGGGTCAGATACGCAGTATTTT.

This rearrangement joins TRBV6-5 to TRBJ2-7, with 9 nucleotides matching TRBD1. The CDR3 contains 15 residues. Germline loops: CDR1 MNHEY, CDR2 SVGAGI. V trimming: 5 bases; J trimming: 6 bases; junction bases outside the gene matches: 11. The CDR3 DNA reads TGTGCCAGCAGTCCAAAACCGGGACAGGGAGCCGAGCAGTACTTC. The encoded protein is CASSPKPGQGAEQYF.

This chain links TRBV3-1 (or the pseudogene TRBV3-2) with TRBJ2-7, with D unclear. V lost 0 bases and J lost 3, with 9 bases in between. CDR1 and CDR2 (germline): LGHDT, YNNKEL (reference sequence). CDR3 length equals 14 residues. CDR3 amino acids: CASSQEGSDYEQYF. The CDR3 DNA reads as TGTGCCAGCAGCCAAGAGGGTAGTGACTACGAGCAGTACTTC.

DNA of the CDR3: TGTGCCAGCAGTCGCTTTGGGGGAACTACCGATTCACCCCTCCACTTT. Amino acid sequence: CASSRFGGTTDSPLHF. The V gene is TRBV9, the J gene TRBJ1-6, with a tentative D call TRBD1 (5 bases). CDR1 is SGDLS and CDR2 is YYNGEE in the germline V gene. The CDR3 sequence is 16 residues long. The germline V and J ends were trimmed by 5 bases and 8 bases, with 20 bases remaining between them.